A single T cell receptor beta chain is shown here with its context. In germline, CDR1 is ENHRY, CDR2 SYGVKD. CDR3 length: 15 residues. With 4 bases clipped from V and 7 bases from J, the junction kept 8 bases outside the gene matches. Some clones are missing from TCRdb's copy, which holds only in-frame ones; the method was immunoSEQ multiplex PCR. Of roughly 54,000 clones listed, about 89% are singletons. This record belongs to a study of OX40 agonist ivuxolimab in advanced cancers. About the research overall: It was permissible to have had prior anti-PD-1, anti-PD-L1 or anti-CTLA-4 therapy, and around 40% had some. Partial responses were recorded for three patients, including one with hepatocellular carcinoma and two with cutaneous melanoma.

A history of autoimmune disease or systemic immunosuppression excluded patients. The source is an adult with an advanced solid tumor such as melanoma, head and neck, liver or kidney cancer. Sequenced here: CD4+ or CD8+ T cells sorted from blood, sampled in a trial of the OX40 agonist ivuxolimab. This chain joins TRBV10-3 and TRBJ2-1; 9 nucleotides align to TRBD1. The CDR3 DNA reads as TGTGCCATCAGTGCCCCGGGACAGGGAGTGAATGAGCAGTTCTTC. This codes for CAISAPGQGVNEQFF.